A single sample gave rise to the 18 T cell receptor beta chains below, sequenced in a study of graft-versus-host responses after intestinal transplantation. Clones were sequenced by immunoSEQ multiplex PCR, and TCRdb holds only the in-frame ones, with some missing. The sample lists some 130,000 clones; 85% to 95% were seen once. No antigen is known for these receptors. Sequences were derived from unstimulated CD4+ T cells sorted from spleen or lymph node cells, sampled before intestinal transplant. The receptor set was obtained from a human donor who received an intestinal transplant.

This clone was counted once. The chain carries TRBV19 and TRBJ1-1; D remains unclear. The germline V gene encodes CDR1 LNHDA and CDR2 SQIVND (reference sequence). The CDR3 totals 8 residues. In nucleotides, the CDR3 is TGTGGCGATTCCTCAGCTTTCTTT. Amino acid sequence: CGDSSAFF.

To note about this clone: The junction shows a germline mismatch at one end, possibly a read error. This specimen includes other DNA sequences encoding the same CDR3. The CDR3 DNA follows: TGTAGTGTCGGATACAATGAGCAGTTCTTC. Encoded protein: CSVGYNEQFF. The chain is built from TRBV20-1 and TRBJ2-1, with no clear D. CDR3 size: 10 residues. Germline V gene lookup returns CDR1 DFQATT and CDR2 SNEGSKA (reference sequence).

In DNA, the CDR3 is TGTGCCTGGAGTGTGGGGGGGCCTGAAGCTTTCTTT. This gives the protein CAWSVGGPEAFF. The chain links TRBV30 to TRBJ1-1; D might be TRBD1 (6 bases). Germline loops: CDR1 GTSNPN, CDR2 SVGIG (reference sequence). Trimming removed 0 bases at V and 6 bases at J, with 8 bases between. The CDR3 runs to 12 residues.

This clone was recorded only once. This chain joins TRBV5-1 and TRBJ1-2, with 8 bases matching TRBD1. The germline CDR1 and CDR2 sequences are SGHRS and YFSETQ. The CDR3 extends over 15 amino acids. Losses at the gene ends were 4 bases for V and 8 bases for J; bases not matched to a gene: 13. The CDR3 DNA reads as TGCGCCAGCAGCCCTTATTTCACCGGGACAGGAGGCTACACCTTC. This sequence encodes CASSPYFTGTGGYTF.

The chain couples TRBV5-6 to TRBJ1-4, with D perhaps TRBD1 (5 bases). Germline V gives CDR1 SGHDT, CDR2 YYEEEE. V was pared by 4 bases and J by 8 bases, with 12 bases between. The length of the CDR3 is 13 residues. As DNA, the CDR3 is TGTGCCAGCAGCAGGAGGGACGGGGAAAAACTGTTTTTT. Translating it yields CASSRRDGEKLFF.

The genes are TRBV4-2 and TRBJ1-5; D unresolved. CDR3 length equals 12 residues. V was pared by 1 base and J by 4 bases, with 2 bases between. Germline V lookup: CDR1 LGHNA, CDR2 YNFKEQ. DNA for the CDR3: TGTGCCAGCAGCCAAGTAAATCAGCCCCAGCATTTT. Protein sequence: CASSQVNQPQHF.

V usage is TRBV20-1 and J usage is TRBJ1-4; D not resolved. Germline V gene data show CDR1 as DFQATT and CDR2 as SNEGSKA (reference sequence). CDR3 length: 11 amino acids. V was shortened by 0 bases and J by 4 bases, with 0 bases between the two germline ends. CDR3 sequence (DNA): TGCAGTGCTAGAGATAATGAAAAACTGTTTTTT. Translation gives CSARDNEKLFF.

The J gene is TRBJ1-5, the V gene TRBV15; D gene ambiguous. V was pared by 0 bases and J by 2 bases, with 8 bases between. The V gene's germline CDR1 is LNHNV and CDR2 YYDKDF (reference sequence). The CDR3 contains 15 residues. Written as DNA, the CDR3 is TGTGCCACCAGCAGAGATCAAGGCGGCAATCAGCCCCAGCATTTT. Translation gives CATSRDQGGNQPQHF.

J is TRBJ1-6 and V is TRBV27; the D is unclear. The CDR3 spans 17 residues. With 4 bases removed from V and 0 bases from J, the gap between germline ends came to 13 bases. Germline loops: CDR1 MNHEY, CDR2 SMNVEV (reference sequence). The CDR3 sequence: CASSSRVSHSYNSPLHF. Here the CDR3 DNA reads TGTGCCAGCAGTTCCCGGGTGTCACACTCCTATAATTCACCCCTCCACTTT.

This clone was counted a single time. The chain has TRBV19 and TRBJ2-7, with TRBD1 matching over 9 bases. This CDR3 is built from 16 residues. Germline V gives CDR1 LNHDA, CDR2 SQIVND (reference sequence). Trimming at V came to 4 bases and at J to 0 bases, leaving 7 bases not matched to a gene. CDR3 sequence reads: CASSTPQTGGSYEQYF. The CDR3 bases are TGTGCCAGTAGTACCCCTCAGACAGGGGGCTCCTACGAGCAGTACTTC. Combining the CDR3 with reference TRBV19 and TRBJ2-7 gives the whole variable domain DGGITQSPKYLFRKEGQNVTLSCEQNLNHDAMYWYRQDPGQGLRLIYYSQIVNDFQKGDIAEGYSVSREKKESFPLTVTSAQKNPTAFYLCASSTPQTGGSYEQYFGPGTRLTVT.

The rearrangement links TRBV20-1 to TRBJ1-1, with D unresolved. The CDR3 consists of 8 residues. Germline-derived CDR1 and CDR2 are DFQATT and SNEGSKA (reference sequence). The V end lost 3 bases, the J end lost 10 bases, and 3 bases lay between the germline ends. CDR3 DNA: TGCAGTGCTAGTACAGCTTTCTTT. This codes for CSASTAFF.

This chain uses TRBV5-6 with TRBJ2-3, with TRBD1 matching 7 bases. Trimming removed 3 bases from V and 2 bases from J; junction bases left unmatched: 6. Germline V lookup: CDR1 SGHDT, CDR2 YYEEEE. This CDR3 has 15 residues. Written as DNA, the CDR3 is TGTGCCAGCAGCTCCCCGACAGGGTCCACAGATACGCAGTATTTT. Translated: CASSSPTGSTDTQYF.

V usage is TRBV6-1 and J usage is TRBJ2-5, with TRBD2 matching over 10 bases. Germline CDR1 and CDR2: MNHNS and SASEGT. The ends lost 6 bases at V and 1 base at J; junction bases unmatched: 5. The CDR3 is made up of 15 amino acids. Here the CDR3 reads CASRVSGRFQETQYF. CDR3 in DNA: TGTGCCAGCAGAGTTAGCGGGAGGTTCCAAGAGACCCAGTACTTC.

The V and J genes are TRBV18 and TRBJ1-3; D remains ambiguous. Germline CDR1 is KGHSH and CDR2 is LQKENI. The length of the CDR3 is 14 residues. V was trimmed by 3 bases and J by 0 bases, leaving 6 bases between them. CDR3 sequence: CASSPLGSGNTIYF. CDR3 coding DNA: TGTGCCAGCTCACCGTTGGGCTCTGGAAACACCATATATTTT.

This chain joins TRBV11-2 and TRBJ1-3, with 7 bases that match TRBD1. The CDR3 has 15 residues. CDR1 SGHAT and CDR2 FQNNGV come from the germline V gene. J was trimmed by 3 bases and V by 2 bases; bases with no gene match: 4. The CDR3 bases are TGTGCCAGCAGCTTAAGGGGGCTACTTGGAAACACCATATATTTT. Protein product: CASSLRGLLGNTIYF.

This chain connects TRBV13 to TRBJ2-1; 11 bases fit TRBD2. V trimming: 6 bases; J trimming: 5 bases; junction bases outside the gene matches: 6. CDR3 size: 15 residues. The germline V gene encodes CDR1 PRHDT and CDR2 FYEKMQ (reference sequence). CDR3 protein: CASRILAGGHNEQFF. CDR3 nucleotide sequence: TGTGCCAGCAGGATCCTAGCGGGAGGCCACAATGAGCAGTTCTTC.

The chain employs TRBV21-1 and TRBJ2-2; the table gives TRBD1 as D, unverified against the DNA. TRBV21-1 is tagged as a pseudogene. The CDR3 length is 16 residues. CDR3 nucleotides: TGTGCCAGCAACCGGACGGACAGAACGAACACCGGGGAGCTGTTTTTT. Translated: CASNRTDRTNTGELFF.

This clone was seen once. The genes are TRBV6-5 and TRBJ1-1; no clear D. V was cut by 6 bases and J by 1 base, with 9 bases left in between. Germline CDR1 MNHEY, CDR2 SVGAGI. The CDR3 is 13 amino acids. CDR3 region: CASREPENTEAFF. CDR3 sequence (DNA): TGTGCCAGCAGAGAACCAGAGAACACTGAAGCTTTCTTT.